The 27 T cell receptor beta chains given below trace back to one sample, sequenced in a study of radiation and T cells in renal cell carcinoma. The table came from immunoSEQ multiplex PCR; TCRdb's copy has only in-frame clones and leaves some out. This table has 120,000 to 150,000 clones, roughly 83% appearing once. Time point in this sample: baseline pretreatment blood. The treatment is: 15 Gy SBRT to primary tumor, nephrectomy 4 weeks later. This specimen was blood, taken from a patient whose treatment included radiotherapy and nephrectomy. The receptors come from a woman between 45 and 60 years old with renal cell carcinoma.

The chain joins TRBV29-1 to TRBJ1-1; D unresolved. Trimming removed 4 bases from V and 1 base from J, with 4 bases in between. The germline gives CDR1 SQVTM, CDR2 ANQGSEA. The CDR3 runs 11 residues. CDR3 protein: CSVVQNTEAFF. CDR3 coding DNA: TGCAGCGTTGTACAGAACACTGAAGCTTTCTTT.

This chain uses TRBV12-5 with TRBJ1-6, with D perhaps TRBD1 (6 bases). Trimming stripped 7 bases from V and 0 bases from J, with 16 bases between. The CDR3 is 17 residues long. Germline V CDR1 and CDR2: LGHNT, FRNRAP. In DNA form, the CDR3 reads TGTGCTAGTGCGCCGGGACATCCGAGCTCCTATAATTCACCCCTCCACTTT. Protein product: CASAPGHPSSYNSPLHF.

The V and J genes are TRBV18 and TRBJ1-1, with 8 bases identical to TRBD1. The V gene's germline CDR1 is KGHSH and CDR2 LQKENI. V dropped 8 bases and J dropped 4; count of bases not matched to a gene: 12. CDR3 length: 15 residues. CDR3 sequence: CASLDRGGRGTEAFF. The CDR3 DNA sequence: TGTGCCAGCCTTGACAGGGGTGGACGTGGCACTGAAGCTTTCTTT.

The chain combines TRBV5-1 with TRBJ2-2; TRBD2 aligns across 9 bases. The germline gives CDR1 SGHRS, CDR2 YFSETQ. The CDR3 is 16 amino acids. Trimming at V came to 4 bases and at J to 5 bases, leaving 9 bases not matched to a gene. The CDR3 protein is CASSPRLAERTGELFF. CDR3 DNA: TGCGCCAGCAGCCCACGACTAGCGGAAAGGACCGGGGAGCTGTTTTTT.

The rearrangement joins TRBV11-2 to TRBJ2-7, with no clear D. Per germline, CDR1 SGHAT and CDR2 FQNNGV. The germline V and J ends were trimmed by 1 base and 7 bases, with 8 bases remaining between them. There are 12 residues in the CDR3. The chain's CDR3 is CASSLVPDEQYF. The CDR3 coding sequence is TGTGCCAGCAGCTTAGTTCCCGATGAGCAGTACTTC.

CDR3 region: CASSLGLGARGGYTF. The CDR3 DNA is TGTGCCAGCAGTTTAGGGTTAGGGGCTCGTGGTGGCTACACCTTC. This chain uses TRBV27 with TRBJ1-2, with D possibly matching TRBD1 (5 bases). Trimming removed 2 bases at V and 7 bases at J, with 17 bases between. The CDR3 sequence is 15 residues long. Germline V gene sequence: CDR1 MNHEY, CDR2 SMNVEV (reference sequence).

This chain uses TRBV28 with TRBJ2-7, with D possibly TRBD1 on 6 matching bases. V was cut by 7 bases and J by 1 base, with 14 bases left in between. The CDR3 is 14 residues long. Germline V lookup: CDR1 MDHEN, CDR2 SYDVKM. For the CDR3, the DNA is TGTGCCAGCATAACAACAGGGTTATCCTACGAGCAGTACTTC. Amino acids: CASITTGLSYEQYF.

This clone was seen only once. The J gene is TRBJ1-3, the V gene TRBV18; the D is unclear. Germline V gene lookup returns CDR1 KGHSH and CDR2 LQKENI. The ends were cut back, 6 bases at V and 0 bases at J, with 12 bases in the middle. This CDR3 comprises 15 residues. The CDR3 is CASSPRTDSGNTIYF. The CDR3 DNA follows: TGTGCCAGCTCTCCGAGGACGGACTCTGGAAACACCATATATTTT.

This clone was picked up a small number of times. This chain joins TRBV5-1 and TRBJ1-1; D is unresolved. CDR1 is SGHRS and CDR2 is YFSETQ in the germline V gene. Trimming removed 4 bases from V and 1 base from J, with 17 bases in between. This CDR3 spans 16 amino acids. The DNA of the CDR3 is TGCGCCAGCAGCGTGGACGGGTTAGGGCAGAACACTGAAGCTTTCTTT. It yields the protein CASSVDGLGQNTEAFF.

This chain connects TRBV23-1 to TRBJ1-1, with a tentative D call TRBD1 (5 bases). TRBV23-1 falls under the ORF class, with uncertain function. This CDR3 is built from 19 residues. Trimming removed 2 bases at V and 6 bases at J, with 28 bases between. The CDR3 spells CASSQIKGALRVFEAEAFF. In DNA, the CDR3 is TGCGCCAGCAGTCAAATCAAAGGGGCCTTAAGGGTCTTCGAGGCTGAAGCTTTCTTT.

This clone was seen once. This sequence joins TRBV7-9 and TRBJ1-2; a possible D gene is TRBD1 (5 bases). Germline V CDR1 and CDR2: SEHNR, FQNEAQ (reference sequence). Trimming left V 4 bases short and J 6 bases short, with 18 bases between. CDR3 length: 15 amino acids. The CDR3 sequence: CASSSPRGEYDGYTF. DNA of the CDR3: TGTGCCAGCAGCTCACCTCGGGGGGAATATGATGGCTACACCTTC.

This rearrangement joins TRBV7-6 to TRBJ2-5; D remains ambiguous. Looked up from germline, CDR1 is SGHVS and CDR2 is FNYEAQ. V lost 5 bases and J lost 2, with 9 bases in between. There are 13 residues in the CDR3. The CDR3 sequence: CASSPGQQETQYF. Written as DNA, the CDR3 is TGTGCCAGCAGCCCAGGCCAGCAAGAGACCCAGTACTTC.

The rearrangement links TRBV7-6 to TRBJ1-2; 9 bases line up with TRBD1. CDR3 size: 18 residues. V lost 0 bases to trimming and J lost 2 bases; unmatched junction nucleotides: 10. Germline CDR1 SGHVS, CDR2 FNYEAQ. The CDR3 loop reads CASSLASGTGSFNYGYTF. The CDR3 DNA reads TGTGCCAGCAGCTTAGCTTCCGGGACAGGGAGCTTCAACTATGGCTACACCTTC.

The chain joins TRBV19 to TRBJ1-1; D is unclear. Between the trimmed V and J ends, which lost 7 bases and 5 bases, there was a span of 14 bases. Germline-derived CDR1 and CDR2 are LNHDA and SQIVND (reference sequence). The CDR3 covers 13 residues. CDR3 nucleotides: TGTGCCAGTACGGACTCCCCCAAGACTGAAGCTTTCTTT. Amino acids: CASTDSPKTEAFF.

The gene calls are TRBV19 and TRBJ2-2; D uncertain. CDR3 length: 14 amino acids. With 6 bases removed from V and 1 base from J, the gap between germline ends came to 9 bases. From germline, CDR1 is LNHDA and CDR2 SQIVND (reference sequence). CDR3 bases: TGTGCCAGTAGGAAGGCAGGGAACACCGGGGAGCTGTTTTTT. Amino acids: CASRKAGNTGELFF. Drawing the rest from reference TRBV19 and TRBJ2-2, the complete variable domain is DGGITQSPKYLFRKEGQNVTLSCEQNLNHDAMYWYRQDPGQGLRLIYYSQIVNDFQKGDIAEGYSVSREKKESFPLTVTSAQKNPTAFYLCASRKAGNTGELFFGEGSRLTVL.

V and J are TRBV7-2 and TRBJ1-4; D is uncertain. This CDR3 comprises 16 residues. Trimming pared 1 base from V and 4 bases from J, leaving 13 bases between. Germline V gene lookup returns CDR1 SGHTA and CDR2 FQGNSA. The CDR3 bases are TGTGCCAGCAGCTTAGTTGGGCCCTCACTTAATGAAAAACTGTTTTTT. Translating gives CASSLVGPSLNEKLFF. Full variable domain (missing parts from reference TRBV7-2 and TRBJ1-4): GAGVSQSPSNKVTEKGKDVELRCDPISGHTALYWYRQSLGQGLEFLIYFQGNSAPDKSGLPSDRFSAERTGGSVSTLTIQRTQQEDSAVYLCASSLVGPSLNEKLFFGSGTQLSVL.

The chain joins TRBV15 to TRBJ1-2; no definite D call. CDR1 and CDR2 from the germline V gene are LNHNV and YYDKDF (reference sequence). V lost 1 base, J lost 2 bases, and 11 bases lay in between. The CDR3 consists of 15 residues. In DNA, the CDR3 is TGTGCCACCAGCAGAGGTGGGATCCTCAACTATGGCTACACCTTC. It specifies CATSRGGILNYGYTF.

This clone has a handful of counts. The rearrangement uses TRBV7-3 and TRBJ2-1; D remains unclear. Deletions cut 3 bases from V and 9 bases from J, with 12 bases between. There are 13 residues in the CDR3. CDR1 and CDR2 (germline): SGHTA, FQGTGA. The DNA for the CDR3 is TGTGCCAGCAGCTTCGGCGAAAATGTTGAGCAGTTCTTC. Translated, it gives CASSFGENVEQFF.

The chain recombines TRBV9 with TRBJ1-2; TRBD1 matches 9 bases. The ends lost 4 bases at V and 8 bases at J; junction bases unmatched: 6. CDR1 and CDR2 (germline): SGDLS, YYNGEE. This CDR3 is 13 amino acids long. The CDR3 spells CASSRDRDMGYTF. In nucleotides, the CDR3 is TGTGCCAGCAGCCGGGACAGGGATATGGGCTACACCTTC.

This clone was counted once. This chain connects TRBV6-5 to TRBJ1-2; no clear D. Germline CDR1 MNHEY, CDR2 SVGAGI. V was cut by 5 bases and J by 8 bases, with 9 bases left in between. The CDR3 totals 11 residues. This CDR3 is CASSGPEGYTF. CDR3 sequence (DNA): TGTGCCAGCAGTGGACCTGAAGGCTACACCTTC.

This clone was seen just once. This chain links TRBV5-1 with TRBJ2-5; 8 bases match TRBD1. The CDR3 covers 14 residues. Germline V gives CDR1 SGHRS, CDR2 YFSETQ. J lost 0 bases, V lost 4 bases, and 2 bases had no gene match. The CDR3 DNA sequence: TGCGCCAGCAGCCGGACAGGGTACCAAGAGACCCAGTACTTC. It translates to CASSRTGYQETQYF.

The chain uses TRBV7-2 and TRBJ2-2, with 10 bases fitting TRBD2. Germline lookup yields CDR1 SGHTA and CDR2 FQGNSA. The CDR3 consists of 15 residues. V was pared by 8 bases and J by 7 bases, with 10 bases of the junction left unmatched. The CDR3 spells CASLLSGGVGGELFF. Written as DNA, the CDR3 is TGTGCCAGCCTCCTCAGCGGGGGGGTCGGCGGGGAGCTGTTTTTT.

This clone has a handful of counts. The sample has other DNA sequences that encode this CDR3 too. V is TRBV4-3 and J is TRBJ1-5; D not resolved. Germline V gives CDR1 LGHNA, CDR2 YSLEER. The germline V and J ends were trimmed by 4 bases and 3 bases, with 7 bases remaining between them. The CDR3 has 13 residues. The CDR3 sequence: CASSLGFNQPQHF. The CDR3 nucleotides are TGCGCCAGCAGCCTTGGTTTCAATCAGCCCCAGCATTTT.

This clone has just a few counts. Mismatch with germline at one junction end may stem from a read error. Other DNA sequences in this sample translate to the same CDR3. The CDR3 loop is CASSTYKETGELFF. DNA for the CDR3: TGTGCCAGTAGTACCTACAAGGAAACCGGGGAGTTGTTTTTT. The chain has TRBV19 and TRBJ2-2; possibly TRBD2 for D (5 bases). The CDR3 consists of 14 residues. Germline CDR1 is LNHDA and CDR2 is SQIVND (reference sequence).

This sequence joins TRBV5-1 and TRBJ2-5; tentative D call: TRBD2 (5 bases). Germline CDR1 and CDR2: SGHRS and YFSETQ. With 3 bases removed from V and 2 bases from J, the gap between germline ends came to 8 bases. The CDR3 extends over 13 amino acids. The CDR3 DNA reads TGCGCCAGCAGCTCCGGGGTTCAAGAGACCCAGTACTTC. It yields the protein CASSSGVQETQYF.

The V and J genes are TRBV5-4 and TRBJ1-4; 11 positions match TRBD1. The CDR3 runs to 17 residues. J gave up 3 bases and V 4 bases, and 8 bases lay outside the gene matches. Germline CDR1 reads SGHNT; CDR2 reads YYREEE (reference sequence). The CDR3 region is CASSPEGDRGSNEKLFF. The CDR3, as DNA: TGTGCCAGCAGCCCTGAAGGGGACAGGGGGTCTAATGAAAAACTGTTTTTT.

CDR3 sequence: CASSLEGHPGEETQYF. CDR3 coding DNA: TGTGCCAGCAGCTTGGAGGGCCATCCCGGGGAGGAGACCCAGTACTTC. The J gene is TRBJ2-5, the V gene TRBV5-8, with D tentatively TRBD2 (5 bases). This CDR3 comprises 16 residues. From germline, CDR1 is SGHTS and CDR2 YDEGEE. With 0 bases removed from V and 5 bases from J, the gap between germline ends came to 17 bases.